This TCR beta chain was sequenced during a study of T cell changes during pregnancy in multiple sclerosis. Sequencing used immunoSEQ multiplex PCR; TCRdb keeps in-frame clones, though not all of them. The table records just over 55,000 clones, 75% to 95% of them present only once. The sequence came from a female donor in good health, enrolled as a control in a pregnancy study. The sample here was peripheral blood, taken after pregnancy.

The CDR3 protein is CASGPPSGGTYNEQFF. The CDR3 DNA is TGTGCTAGTGGTCCCCCATCCGGGGGGACCTACAATGAGCAGTTCTTC. The genes are TRBV12-5 and TRBJ2-1; the match to TRBD2 covers 7 bases. Trimming cost V 5 bases and J 2 bases; bases outside gene matches: 9. The germline V gene has CDR1 LGHNT and CDR2 FRNRAP. This CDR3 has 16 amino acids.